Below, 9 T cell receptor beta chains from the same sample are listed, as sequenced in a study of cytomegalovirus exposure and HLA in healthy donors. PCR was performed using 60 Vbeta and 13 Jbeta primers. The repertoire was sequenced with immunoSEQ multiplex PCR; TCRdb's copy has only in-frame clones and lacks some. The table includes approximately 170,000 clones, roughly 72% detected once. Sample: PBMCs. All receptors derive from a man in his forties in good health and CMV-seronegative.

The J gene is TRBJ1-5, the V gene TRBV6-5; maybe TRBD1 (6 bases). Per the germline V gene, CDR1 is MNHEY and CDR2 is SVGAGI. The CDR3 loop spans 13 amino acids. V lost 4 bases and J 5 bases, leaving 9 bases between the germline ends. CDR3 region: CASSLQGHQPQHF. CDR3 sequence (DNA): TGTGCCAGCAGTTTACAGGGACATCAGCCCCAGCATTTT.

The chain carries TRBV4-1 and TRBJ2-7; 7 bases line up with TRBD1. This CDR3 has 15 amino acids. CDR1 MGHRA and CDR2 YSYEKL come from the germline V gene. J was trimmed by 2 bases and V by 4 bases; bases with no gene match: 8. The CDR3 region is CASSPGRGITYEQYF. The CDR3 DNA follows: TGCGCCAGCAGCCCGGGCAGGGGGATTACCTACGAGCAGTACTTC.

The rearrangement uses TRBV12-1 and TRBJ2-1; the DNA was not used to check the table's D call, TRBD2. TRBV12-1 is noted as a pseudogene. The CDR3 has 13 amino acids. In DNA, the CDR3 is TGTGCCAGCAGCTATCGGGTAGCTGAATCCAGGTTCTTC. Its translation: CASSYRVAESRFF.

The CDR3 loop is CASSFGLHQETQYF. The CDR3 DNA sequence: TGCGCCAGCAGCTTCGGACTCCACCAAGAGACCCAGTACTTC. The chain combines TRBV5-1 with TRBJ2-5; D is perhaps TRBD2 (5 bases). CDR1 is SGHRS and CDR2 is YFSETQ in the germline V gene. The CDR3 runs 14 residues. With 2 bases removed from V and 0 bases from J, the gap between germline ends came to 8 bases. Combining the CDR3 with reference TRBV5-1 and TRBJ2-5 gives the whole variable domain KAGVTQTPRYLIKTRGQQVTLSCSPISGHRSVSWYQQTPGQGLQFLFEYFSETQRNKGNFPGRFSGRQFSNSRSEMNVSTLELGDSALYLCASSFGLHQETQYFGPGTRLLVL.

The chain couples TRBV28 to TRBJ2-7; 7 bases line up with TRBD2. The V gene end was trimmed by 6 bases and the J gene end by 0 bases; junction bases not matched to a gene: 8. This CDR3 contains 15 residues. Germline-derived CDR1 and CDR2 are MDHEN and SYDVKM. The CDR3 nucleotides are TGTGCCAGCAGCCACAGCGGGACCTACTCCTACGAGCAGTACTTC. It translates to CASSHSGTYSYEQYF.

This clone was detected only a few times. The CDR3 DNA follows: TGTGCCTGGAGCCTAGCGGGAGGGCATTGGGTCAATGAGCAGTTCTTC. Translated, it gives CAWSLAGGHWVNEQFF. This sequence joins TRBV30 and TRBJ2-1, with 12 bases aligning to TRBD2. This CDR3 has 16 residues. Germline V gene lookup returns CDR1 GTSNPN and CDR2 SVGIG (reference sequence). J lost 6 bases, V lost 3 bases, and 9 bases had no gene match.

V gene TRBV5-4 combines with J gene TRBJ2-1; D is perhaps TRBD2 (5 bases). This CDR3 is built from 14 residues. V was cut by 4 bases and J by 4 bases, with 12 bases left in between. Germline values: CDR1 SGHNT, CDR2 YYREEE (reference sequence). The CDR3 nucleotides are TGTGCCAGCAGCCAACTAGGCGTATACAATGAGCAGTTCTTC. Translating gives CASSQLGVYNEQFF.

The rearrangement joins TRBV5-4 to TRBJ2-5; 8 bases line up with TRBD2. V shed 4 bases and J 0 bases; nucleotides not matched to a gene: 5. From germline, CDR1 is SGHNT and CDR2 YYREEE (reference sequence). This CDR3 spans 15 amino acids. The chain's CDR3 is CASSTGRGDQETQYF. The CDR3 DNA follows: TGTGCCAGCAGCACGGGGCGGGGGGACCAAGAGACCCAGTACTTC.

The chain employs TRBV7-3 and TRBJ2-1; 8 nucleotides line up with TRBD2. Trimming took 5 bases from V and 0 from J; bases not matched to a gene: 12. The CDR3 runs 18 residues. Looked up from germline, CDR1 is SGHTA and CDR2 is FQGTGA. The CDR3 spells CASSLGAGGPSSYNEQFF. In nucleotides, the CDR3 is TGTGCCAGCAGCCTAGGGGCGGGAGGCCCGAGCTCCTACAATGAGCAGTTCTTC.